The 10 T cell receptor beta chains below all came from one sample that was sequenced in a study of T-cell reconstitution after alpha-beta-depleted transplantation in children. Unique molecular identifiers were built into the TCRbeta library. TCRdb re-called the PCR reads through MiXCR, storing one row per CDR3 protein. Of about 610,000 distinct CDR3 sequences listed, over 9.5% are singletons. Sequences were derived from PBMCs from the stem cell graft donor, sampled from the stem cell graft. These receptors were taken from a human donor who donated a stem cell graft to a child with acute myeloid leukemia.

This chain connects TRBV14 to TRBJ2-5, with a possible D match to TRBD2 (5 bases). V was cut by 3 bases and J by 4 bases, with 15 bases left in between. Germline-derived CDR1 and CDR2 are SGHDN and FVKESK. This CDR3 spans 15 amino acids. DNA for the CDR3: TGTGCCAGCAGCCATGTGACTACCTTTCGAGAGACCCAGTACTTC. Translated: CASSHVTTFRETQYF.

This clonotype appeared many times. The rearrangement links TRBV18 to TRBJ2-7; TRBD1 is a possible D gene (6 bases). Germline CDR1 KGHSH, CDR2 LQKENI. The ends were cut back, 3 bases at V and 5 bases at J, with 17 bases in the middle. The CDR3 has 15 residues. The CDR3 region is CASSPRSLQGDEQYF. CDR3 sequence (DNA): TGTGCCAGCTCACCTCGTTCCCTACAGGGAGACGAGCAGTACTTC.

This clonotype was seen many times. V is TRBV7-8 and J is TRBJ2-1; possibly TRBD2 for D (5 bases). There are 14 residues in the CDR3. Germline V gene sequence: CDR1 SGHVS, CDR2 FQNEAQ. The germline V and J ends were trimmed by 0 bases and 7 bases, with 10 bases remaining between them. The CDR3 DNA is TGTGCCAGCAGCTTAGCGGGAGTGTTGAATGAGCAGTTCTTC. It translates to CASSLAGVLNEQFF. Filled out from reference TRBV7-8 and TRBJ2-1, the complete variable domain reads GAGVSQSPRYKVAKRGQDVALRCDPISGHVSLFWYQQALGQGPEFLTYFQNEAQLDKSGLPSDRFFAERPEGSVSTLKIQRTQQEDSAVYLCASSLAGVLNEQFFGPGTRLTVL.

This clonotype was observed a handful of times. This rearrangement joins TRBV27 to TRBJ2-1; D uncertain. From germline, CDR1 is MNHEY and CDR2 SMNVEV (reference sequence). The CDR3 covers 14 residues. The ends were cut back, 5 bases at V and 6 bases at J, with 14 bases in the middle. The CDR3 is CASSPELVGNEQFF. In DNA form, the CDR3 reads TGTGCCAGCAGTCCCGAACTGGTCGGCAATGAGCAGTTCTTC.

The J gene is TRBJ2-1, the V gene TRBV24-1; D not certain. CDR3 length: 11 residues. In germline, CDR1 is KGHDR, CDR2 SFDVKD. Trimming cost V 5 bases and J 7 bases, with 5 bases left between them. The CDR3 DNA reads TGTGCCACCAGTGTGGGGAATGAGCAGTTCTTC. As protein: CATSVGNEQFF.

V and J are TRBV6-1 and TRBJ2-2, with 7 positions matching TRBD2. Losses at the gene ends were 7 bases for V and 9 bases for J; bases not matched to a gene: 17. Germline values: CDR1 MNHNS, CDR2 SASEGT. The CDR3 contains 16 residues. The CDR3 spells CASNRVERGAFRELFF. The CDR3, as DNA: TGTGCCAGCAACCGTGTGGAGCGGGGAGCCTTTCGGGAGCTGTTTTTT.

This chain connects TRBV11-1 to TRBJ2-7; a possible D gene is TRBD2 (5 bases). CDR3 length equals 15 residues. CDR1 and CDR2 (germline): SGHAT, FQDESV (reference sequence). The V gene lost 5 bases and the J gene lost 3 bases, with 17 bases spanning the gap. This CDR3 is CASSRAGPGGYEQYF. In DNA form, the CDR3 reads TGTGCCAGCAGCAGGGCTGGTCCCGGAGGCTACGAGCAGTACTTC.

There are many counts of this clonotype. The J gene is TRBJ2-2, the V gene TRBV15; D is unclear. Germline V gives CDR1 LNHNV, CDR2 YYDKDF (reference sequence). The CDR3 has 15 residues. V shed 0 bases and J shed 5 bases, with 10 bases lying between them. The CDR3 is CATSRELGLTGELFF. DNA for the CDR3: TGTGCCACCAGCAGAGAGCTCGGCCTTACCGGGGAGCTGTTTTTT.

This clonotype was observed at least ten times. The chain is built from TRBV20-1 and TRBJ2-1, with a weak D call TRBD2 (6 bases). The germline V gene has CDR1 DFQATT and CDR2 SNEGSKA (reference sequence). Deletions cut 5 bases from V and 7 bases from J, with 18 bases between. This CDR3 spans 14 amino acids. The DNA for the CDR3 is TGCAGTGCTCTAACCTGGGACTCTTCGAATGAGCAGTTCTTC. Protein product: CSALTWDSSNEQFF.

This clonotype was counted between two and nine times. The gene calls are TRBV9 and TRBJ2-1; 8 bases align to TRBD2. V lost 2 bases, J lost 8 bases, and 6 bases stayed unmatched. From germline, CDR1 is SGDLS and CDR2 YYNGEE. The length of the CDR3 is 14 residues. CDR3 residues: CASSVGLGGHEQFF. The CDR3 DNA follows: TGTGCCAGCAGCGTGGGACTAGGTGGCCATGAGCAGTTCTTC.